This TCR beta chain was found in a study of molecular identifiers for immune sequencing clone quantification. This clonotype was seen a handful of times. Each CDR3 protein is one row after TCRdb ran MiXCR on the PCR reads. The sample consists of around 480,000 distinct CDR3 sequences, about 20% of them appearing once. Trimming shortened V by 0 bases and J by 5 bases, and 14 bases separated the two germline ends. The CDR3 has 15 residues. CDR1 is SGDLS, CDR2 YYNGEE, per germline. The TCR was taken from a human donor in good health. Some libraries in this study had Jurkat cell RNA spiked in. The chain recombines TRBV9 with TRBJ2-5; D is perhaps TRBD1 or TRBD2 (5 bases each). Input material: naive CD8+ T cells from blood, with Jurkat cell RNA spiked in. The subset is: FACS-sorted CD8+CD4-CCR7+CD45RA+ naive T cells. The CDR3 is CASSVGQGDRETQYF. CDR3 nucleotide sequence: TGTGCCAGCAGCGTAGGTCAGGGAGATCGGGAGACCCAGTACTTC.